Shown below are 17 T cell receptor beta chains from a single sample sequenced in a study of T cell responses to AZD1222 COVID-19 vaccine. Profiling relied on immunoSEQ multiplex PCR, and the TCRdb table lists in-frame clones only, not all of them. The sample shows around 100,000 clones, around 89% of them seen only once. Specimen: peripheral blood, collected on day 0 of AZD1222 vaccination. Receptors were obtained from an adult in good health.

The V call is TRBV25-1, the J call TRBJ2-1; D gene uncertain. V lost 4 bases and J 4 bases, leaving 8 bases between the germline ends. Germline assignment: CDR1 MGHDK and CDR2 SYGVNS. The CDR3 extends over 13 amino acids. The CDR3 spells CASSVYGYNEQFF. The CDR3 bases are TGTGCCAGCAGTGTCTACGGATACAATGAGCAGTTCTTC.

The chain joins TRBV2 to TRBJ2-1, with 7 bases fitting TRBD1. With V trimmed by 5 bases and J by 0 bases, 1 base remained unmatched. Germline V gene lookup returns CDR1 SNHLY and CDR2 FYNNEI. This CDR3 is 14 amino acids long. The DNA of the CDR3 is TGTGCCAGCAGTCGACAGGGCTCCTACAATGAGCAGTTCTTC. This codes for CASSRQGSYNEQFF. The full variable domain, rest sourced from reference TRBV2 and TRBJ2-1, is EPEVTQTPSHQVTQMGQEVILRCVPISNHLYFYWYRQILGQKVEFLVSFYNNEISEKSEIFDDQFSVERPDGSNFTLKIRSTKLEDSAMYFCASSRQGSYNEQFFGPGTRLTVL.

The rearrangement links TRBV10-3 to TRBJ1-2; D unclear. Germline V gene data show CDR1 as ENHRY and CDR2 as SYGVKD. CDR3 length equals 14 residues. V shed 0 bases and J shed 4 bases, with 9 bases lying between them. CDR3 sequence reads: CAISESAGVYGYTF. As DNA, the CDR3 is TGTGCCATCAGTGAGTCGGCTGGGGTCTATGGCTACACCTTC.

This rearrangement joins TRBV5-1 to TRBJ1-3; possibly TRBD1 for D (5 bases). Trimming took 4 bases from V and 0 from J, leaving 17 bases between them. Germline assignment: CDR1 SGHRS and CDR2 YFSETQ. This CDR3 comprises 17 residues. The chain's CDR3 is CASSKNTGIASGNTIYF. CDR3 sequence (DNA): TGCGCCAGCAGCAAGAATACAGGTATCGCCTCTGGAAACACCATATATTTT.

This chain uses TRBV28 with TRBJ2-1; 8 positions agree with TRBD2. Trimming took 6 bases from V and 6 from J; bases not matched to a gene: 7. Germline values: CDR1 MDHEN, CDR2 SYDVKM. CDR3 size: 14 residues. The CDR3 nucleotides are TGTGCCAGCAGACTACCGGGGGGGGTCAATGAGCAGTTCTTC. Protein: CASRLPGGVNEQFF.

This clone has a single count. Other DNA sequences from this sample encode an identical CDR3 as well. V and J are TRBV29-1 and TRBJ2-2; 13 bases map to TRBD2. V gave up 4 bases and J gave up 5 bases; unmatched junction bases: 1. Germline CDR1 and CDR2: SQVTM and ANQGSEA. This CDR3 contains 14 residues. Here the CDR3 reads CSVGLAGGTGELFF. CDR3 coding DNA: TGCAGCGTTGGACTAGCGGGAGGTACCGGGGAGCTGTTTTTT.

The gene calls are TRBV6-5 and TRBJ1-5; no firm D call. The CDR3 is 15 amino acids. Germline CDR1 is MNHEY and CDR2 is SVGAGI. V lost 5 bases and J 0 bases, leaving 11 bases between the germline ends. The CDR3 spells CASSLKLNSNQPQHF. The CDR3 region has the DNA TGTGCCAGCAGTCTGAAATTAAATAGCAATCAGCCCCAGCATTTT.

The rearrangement links TRBV11-2 to TRBJ2-1; 9 nucleotides align to TRBD2. The trim removed 1 base at V and 7 bases at J, leaving 8 bases unmatched. The V gene's germline CDR1 is SGHAT and CDR2 FQNNGV. This CDR3 is built from 16 residues. In nucleotides, the CDR3 is TGTGCCAGCAGCTTAGCCCTAGCGGGGAGGGGAAATGAGCAGTTCTTC. This sequence encodes CASSLALAGRGNEQFF. Looking up the rest from reference TRBV11-2 and TRBJ2-1 gives the full variable domain: EAGVAQSPRYKIIEKRQSVAFWCNPISGHATLYWYQQILGQGPKLLIQFQNNGVVDDSQLPKDRFSAERLKGVDSTLKIQPAKLEDSAVYLCASSLALAGRGNEQFFGPGTRLTVL.

This chain joins TRBV5-1 and TRBJ2-3, with D possibly being TRBD2 (5 bases). Trimming shortened V by 9 bases and J by 6 bases, and 17 bases separated the two germline ends. CDR3 length: 13 amino acids. Germline values: CDR1 SGHRS, CDR2 YFSETQ. CDR3 sequence reads: CATRTGIGDTQYF. CDR3 in DNA: TGCGCCACCAGGACGGGGATTGGGGATACGCAGTATTTT.

This chain uses TRBV2 with TRBJ1-2; a possible D gene is TRBD1 (6 bases). V shed 2 bases and J shed 4 bases, with 11 bases lying between them. The CDR3 length is 14 residues. Per germline, CDR1 SNHLY and CDR2 FYNNEI. Written as DNA, the CDR3 is TGTGCCAGCAGTGAACCCGGGACACTCTATGGCTACACCTTC. It translates to CASSEPGTLYGYTF.

As DNA, the CDR3 is TGTGCCAGCAGTGCAGGGTCCACCGGGGAGCTGTTTTTT. This gives the protein CASSAGSTGELFF. This chain uses TRBV6-4 with TRBJ2-2; perhaps TRBD1 as D (5 bases). CDR1 is MRHNA, CDR2 SNTAGT, per germline. The CDR3 length is 13 residues. Deletions cut 4 bases from V and 4 bases from J, with 7 bases between.

The V gene is TRBV28, the J gene TRBJ1-3, with D possibly being TRBD1 (5 bases). From germline, CDR1 is MDHEN and CDR2 SYDVKM. Trimming took 8 bases from V and 8 from J, leaving 16 bases between them. There are 13 residues in the CDR3. CDR3 sequence reads: CASRGAAVDTIYF. In DNA form, the CDR3 reads TGTGCCAGCCGCGGGGCCGCCGTGGACACCATATATTTT.

The gene calls are TRBV13 and TRBJ2-1; TRBD2 matches at 13 bases. Germline loops: CDR1 PRHDT, CDR2 FYEKMQ (reference sequence). The CDR3 is 16 residues long. The ends lost 4 bases at V and 6 bases at J; junction bases unmatched: 6. This CDR3 is CASSSPGTSGINEQFF. The CDR3 region has the DNA TGTGCCAGCAGCTCTCCCGGGACTAGCGGGATCAATGAGCAGTTCTTC. Based on the CDR3 plus reference TRBV13 and TRBJ2-1, the full variable domain is AAGVIQSPRHLIKEKRETATLKCYPIPRHDTVYWYQQGPGQDPQFLISFYEKMQSDKGSIPDRFSAQQFSDYHSELNMSSLELGDSALYFCASSSPGTSGINEQFFGPGTRLTVL.

The chain combines TRBV6-5 with TRBJ2-2; D is perhaps TRBD2 (6 bases). Germline V gene sequence: CDR1 MNHEY, CDR2 SVGAGI. Trimming left V 4 bases short and J 4 bases short, with 10 bases between. This CDR3 region has 14 residues. The CDR3 protein is CASSFPGGTGELFF. Here the CDR3 DNA reads TGTGCCAGCAGTTTCCCCGGGGGCACCGGGGAGCTGTTTTTT.

As regards this clone: Other DNA sequences in the sample encode the same CDR3. This sequence joins TRBV7-2 and TRBJ2-7; 10 bases line up with TRBD2. Trimming at V came to 1 base and at J to 3 bases, leaving 3 bases not matched to a gene. Germline V CDR1 and CDR2: SGHTA, FQGNSA. The CDR3 contains 15 residues. CDR3 region: CASSLEGLAVYEQYF. For the CDR3, the DNA is TGTGCCAGCAGCTTAGAAGGACTAGCGGTCTACGAGCAGTACTTC.

This clone was recorded once. The CDR3 bases are TGTGCCAGCAGCTTAACAGGGGACAGTCGGGCTTTCTTT. Translation: CASSLTGDSRAFF. The chain links TRBV7-3 to TRBJ1-1; 7 positions agree with TRBD1. Germline-derived CDR1 and CDR2 are SGHTA and FQGTGA. The length of the CDR3 is 13 residues. The V segment lost 0 bases and the J segment 11 bases; nucleotides outside the gene matches: 6.

The V call is TRBV6-2 or TRBV6-3, the J call TRBJ2-3, with a possible D match to TRBD2 (5 bases). CDR3 size: 18 residues. Germline CDR1 MNHEY, CDR2 SVGEGT. V lost 0 bases and J lost 1, with 17 bases in between. CDR3 nucleotides: TGTGCCAGCAGTTACTCTGGAGGACGCTCGATTCGCACAGATACGCAGTATTTT. Protein sequence: CASSYSGGRSIRTDTQYF.